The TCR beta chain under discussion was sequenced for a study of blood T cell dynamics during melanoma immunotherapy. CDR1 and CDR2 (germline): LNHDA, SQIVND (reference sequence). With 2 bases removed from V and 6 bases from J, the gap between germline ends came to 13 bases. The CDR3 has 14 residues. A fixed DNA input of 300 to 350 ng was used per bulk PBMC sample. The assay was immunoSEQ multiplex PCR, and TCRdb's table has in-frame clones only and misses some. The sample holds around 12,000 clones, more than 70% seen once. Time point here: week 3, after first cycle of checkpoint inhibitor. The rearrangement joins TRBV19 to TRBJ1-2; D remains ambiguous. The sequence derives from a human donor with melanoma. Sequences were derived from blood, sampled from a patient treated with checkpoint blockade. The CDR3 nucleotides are TGTGCCAGTAGTATAATGAAGGGCGCGGATGGCTACACCTTC. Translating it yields CASSIMKGADGYTF.